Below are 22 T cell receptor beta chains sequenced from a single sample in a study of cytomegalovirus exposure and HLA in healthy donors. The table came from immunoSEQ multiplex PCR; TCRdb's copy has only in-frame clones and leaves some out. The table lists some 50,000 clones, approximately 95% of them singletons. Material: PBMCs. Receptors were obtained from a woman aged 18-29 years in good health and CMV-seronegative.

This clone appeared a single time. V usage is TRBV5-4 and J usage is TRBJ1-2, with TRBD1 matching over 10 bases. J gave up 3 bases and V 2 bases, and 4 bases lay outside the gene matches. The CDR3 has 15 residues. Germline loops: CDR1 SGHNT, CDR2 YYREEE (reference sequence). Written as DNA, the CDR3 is TGTGCCAGCAGCTTCCTCGGACAGGGGGACTATGGCTACACCTTC. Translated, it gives CASSFLGQGDYGYTF.

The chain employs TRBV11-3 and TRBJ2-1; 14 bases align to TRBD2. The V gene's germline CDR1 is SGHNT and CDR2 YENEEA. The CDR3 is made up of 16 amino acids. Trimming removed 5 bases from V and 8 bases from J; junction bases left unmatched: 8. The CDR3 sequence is CASSGSTSGGAYEQFF. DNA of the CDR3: TGTGCCAGCAGCGGGTCGACTAGCGGGGGGGCCTATGAGCAGTTCTTC.

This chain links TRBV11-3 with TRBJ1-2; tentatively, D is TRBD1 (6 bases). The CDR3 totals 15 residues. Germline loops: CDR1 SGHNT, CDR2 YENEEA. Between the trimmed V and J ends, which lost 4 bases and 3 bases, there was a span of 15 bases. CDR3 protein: CASSSPGASDYGYTF. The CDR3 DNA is TGTGCCAGCAGCTCACCAGGGGCCAGTGACTATGGCTACACCTTC.

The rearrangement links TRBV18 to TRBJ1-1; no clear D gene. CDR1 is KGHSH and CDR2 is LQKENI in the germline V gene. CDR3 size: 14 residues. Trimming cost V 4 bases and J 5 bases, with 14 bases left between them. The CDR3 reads CASSLTTPGTEAFF. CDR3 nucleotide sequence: TGTGCCAGCTCACTTACGACCCCGGGAACTGAAGCTTTCTTT.

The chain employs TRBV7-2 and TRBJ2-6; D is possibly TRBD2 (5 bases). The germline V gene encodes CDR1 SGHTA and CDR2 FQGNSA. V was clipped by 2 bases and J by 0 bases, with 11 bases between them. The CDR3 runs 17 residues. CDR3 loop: CASSLSGRISGANVLTF. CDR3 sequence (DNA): TGTGCCAGCAGCTTAAGCGGTAGGATCTCTGGGGCCAACGTCCTGACTTTC.

The CDR3 nucleotides read TGTGCCATCAGCGGACAGATGAACACTGAAGCTTTCTTT. Amino acid sequence: CAISGQMNTEAFF. The chain joins TRBV10-3 to TRBJ1-1; D might be TRBD1 (6 bases). Looked up from germline, CDR1 is ENHRY and CDR2 is SYGVKD. The CDR3 loop spans 13 amino acids. Trimming stripped 6 bases from V and 0 bases from J, with 8 bases between.

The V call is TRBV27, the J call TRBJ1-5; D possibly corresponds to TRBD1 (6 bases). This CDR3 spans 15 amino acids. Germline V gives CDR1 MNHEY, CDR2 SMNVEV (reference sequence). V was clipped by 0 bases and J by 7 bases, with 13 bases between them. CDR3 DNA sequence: TGTGCCAGCAGTTTATCGGGACACTCCAGGCAGCCCCAGCATTTT. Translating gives CASSLSGHSRQPQHF.

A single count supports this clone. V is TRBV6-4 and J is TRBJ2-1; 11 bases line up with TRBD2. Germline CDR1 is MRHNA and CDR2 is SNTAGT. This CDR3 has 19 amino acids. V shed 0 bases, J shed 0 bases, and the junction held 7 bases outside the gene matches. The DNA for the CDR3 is TGTGCCAGCAGTGACTCCGGGACTAGCGGCATGAGCTCCTACAATGAGCAGTTCTTC. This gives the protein CASSDSGTSGMSSYNEQFF.

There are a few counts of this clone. CDR3 bases: TGTGCCAGCAGCCCAACCAACTACAGGGGCACGGCTTTCTTT. It codes for CASSPTNYRGTAFF. The V gene is TRBV27, the J gene TRBJ1-1; 7 bases match TRBD1. The germline V gene has CDR1 MNHEY and CDR2 SMNVEV (reference sequence). The trim removed 6 bases at V and 11 bases at J, leaving 15 bases unmatched. The CDR3 contains 14 residues.

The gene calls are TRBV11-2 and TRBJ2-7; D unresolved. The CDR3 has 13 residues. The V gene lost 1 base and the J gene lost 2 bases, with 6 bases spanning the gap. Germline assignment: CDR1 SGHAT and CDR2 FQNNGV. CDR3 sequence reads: CASSLAGAYEQYV. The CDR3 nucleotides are TGTGCCAGCAGCTTAGCAGGTGCCTACGAGCAGTACGTC.

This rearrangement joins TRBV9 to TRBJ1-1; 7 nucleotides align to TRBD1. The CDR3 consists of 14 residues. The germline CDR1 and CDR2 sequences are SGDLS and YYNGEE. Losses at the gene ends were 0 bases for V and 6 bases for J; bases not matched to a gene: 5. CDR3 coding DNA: TGTGCCAGCAGCGTAGGCGCAGGGGGGCCTGAAGCTTTCTTT. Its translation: CASSVGAGGPEAFF.

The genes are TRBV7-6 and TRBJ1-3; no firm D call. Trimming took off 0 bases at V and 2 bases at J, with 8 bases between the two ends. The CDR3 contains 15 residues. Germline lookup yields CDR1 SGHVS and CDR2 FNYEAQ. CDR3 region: CASSLAGGTGNTIYF. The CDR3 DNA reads TGTGCCAGCAGCTTAGCCGGAGGTACTGGAAACACCATATATTTT.

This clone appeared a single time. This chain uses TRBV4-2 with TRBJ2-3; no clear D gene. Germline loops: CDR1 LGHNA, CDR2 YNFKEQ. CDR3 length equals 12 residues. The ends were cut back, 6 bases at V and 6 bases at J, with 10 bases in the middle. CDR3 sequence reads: CASSHDKDTQYF. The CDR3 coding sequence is TGTGCCAGCAGTCACGACAAGGATACGCAGTATTTT.

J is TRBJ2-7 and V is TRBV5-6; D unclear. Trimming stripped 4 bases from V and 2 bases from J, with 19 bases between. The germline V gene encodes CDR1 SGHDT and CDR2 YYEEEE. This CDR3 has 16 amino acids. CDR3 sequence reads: CASSRTRSSQTYEQYF. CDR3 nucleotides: TGTGCCAGCAGCCGCACCAGGTCGTCACAGACCTACGAGCAGTACTTC. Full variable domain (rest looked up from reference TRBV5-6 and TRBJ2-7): DAGVTQSPTHLIKTRGQQVTLRCSPKSGHDTVSWYQQALGQGPQFIFQYYEEEERQRGNFPDRFSGHQFPNYSSELNVNALLLGDSALYLCASSRTRSSQTYEQYFGPGTRLTVT.

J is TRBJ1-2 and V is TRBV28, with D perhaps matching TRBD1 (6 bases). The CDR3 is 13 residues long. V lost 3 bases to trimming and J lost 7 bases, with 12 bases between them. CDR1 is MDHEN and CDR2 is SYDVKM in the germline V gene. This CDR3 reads CASSFGRGAGYTF. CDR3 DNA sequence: TGTGCCAGCAGTTTCGGCAGGGGAGCTGGCTACACCTTC.

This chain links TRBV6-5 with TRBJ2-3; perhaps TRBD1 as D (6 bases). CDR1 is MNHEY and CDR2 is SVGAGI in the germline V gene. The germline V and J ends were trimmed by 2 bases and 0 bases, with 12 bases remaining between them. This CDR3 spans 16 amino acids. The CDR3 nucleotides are TGTGCCAGCAGTTACGGGGGCTTTCCTAGCACAGATACGCAGTATTTT. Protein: CASSYGGFPSTDTQYF.

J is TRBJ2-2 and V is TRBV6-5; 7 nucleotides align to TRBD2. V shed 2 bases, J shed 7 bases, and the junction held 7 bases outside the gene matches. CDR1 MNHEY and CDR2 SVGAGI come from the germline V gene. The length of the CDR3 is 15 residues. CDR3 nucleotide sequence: TGTGCCAGCAGTTACACACGAGGGACTAACGGGGAGCTGTTTTTT. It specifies CASSYTRGTNGELFF.

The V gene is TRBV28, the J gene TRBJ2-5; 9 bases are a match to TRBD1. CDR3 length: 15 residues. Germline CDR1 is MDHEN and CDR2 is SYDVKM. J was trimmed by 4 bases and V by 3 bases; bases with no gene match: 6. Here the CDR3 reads CASSFRQGGRETQYF. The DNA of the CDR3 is TGTGCCAGCAGTTTTCGACAGGGGGGCCGAGAGACCCAGTACTTC.

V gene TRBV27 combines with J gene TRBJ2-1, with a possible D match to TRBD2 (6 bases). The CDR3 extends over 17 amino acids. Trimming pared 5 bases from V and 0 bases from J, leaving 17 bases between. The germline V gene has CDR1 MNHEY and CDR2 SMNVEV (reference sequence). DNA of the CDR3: TGTGCCAGCAGTCCCTTAGCGGCCCTGAGCTCCTACAATGAGCAGTTCTTC. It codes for CASSPLAALSSYNEQFF.

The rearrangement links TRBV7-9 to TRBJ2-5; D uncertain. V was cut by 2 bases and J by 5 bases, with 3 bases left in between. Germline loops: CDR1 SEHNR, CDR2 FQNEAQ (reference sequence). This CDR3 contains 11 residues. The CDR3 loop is CASSLSETQYF. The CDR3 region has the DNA TGTGCCAGCAGCTTAAGCGAGACCCAGTACTTC.

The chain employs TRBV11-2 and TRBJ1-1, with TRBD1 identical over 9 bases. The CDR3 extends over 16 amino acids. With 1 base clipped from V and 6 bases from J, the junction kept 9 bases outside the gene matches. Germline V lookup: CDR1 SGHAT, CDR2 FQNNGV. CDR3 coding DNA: TGTGCCAGCAGCTTAGTCGCGGGACAGGGAGAGGCTGAAGCTTTCTTT. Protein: CASSLVAGQGEAEAFF.

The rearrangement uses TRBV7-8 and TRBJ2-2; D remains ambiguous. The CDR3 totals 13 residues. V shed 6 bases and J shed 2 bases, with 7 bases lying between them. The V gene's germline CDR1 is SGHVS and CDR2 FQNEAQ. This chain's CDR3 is CASSSGNTGELFF. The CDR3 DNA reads TGTGCCAGCAGTTCAGGAAACACCGGGGAGCTGTTTTTT.